A selection of T cell receptor beta chains follows, all from one sample in a study of post-analysis software for immune sequencing data. TCRdb re-called the PCR reads with MiXCR, one entry per CDR3 protein. Here the sample spans about 460,000 distinct CDR3 sequences, 40% to 55% being singletons. The sample consisted of blood. These receptors were obtained from a girl aged 5-17 years with multiple sclerosis. Each CDR3 is given with its conserved first and last residue. The D gene is left open where the match is weak. Not all rows give a size; the values are once, few, many and, for expanded clones, a class.

TGTGCCGGCAGTCACCGGGACTACGAGCAGTACTTC	CAGSHRDYEQYF	.	TRBJ2-7	.	TRBV12-3/TRBV12-4
TGCAGTGCTAGAGTTCCTAGCGGGAGGGTGAGGTACGAGCAGTACTTC	CSARVPSGRVRYEQYF	TRBD2	TRBJ2-7	few	TRBV20-1
TGTGCCAGCAGTTTCTCTCGGACTAGCGGGCGTCAAGATACGCAGTATTTT	CASSFSRTSGRQDTQYF	TRBD2	TRBJ2-3	.	TRBV28
TGCGCCAGCAGCCAAGATCAGGAGGGGGGCGACAGGGTGGGGGGCAATGAGCAGTACTTC	CASSQDQEGGDRVGGNEQYF	.	TRBJ2-7	once	TRBV4-3
TGTGCCATCGCCGGACTAGCGGGAGGGGGGAACCATGAGCAGTTCTTC	CAIAGLAGGGNHEQFF	TRBD2	TRBJ2-1	.	TRBV10-3
TGTGCCAGCAGCTCCGACAGGGGGAAACTGTTTTTT	CASSSDRGKLFF	TRBD1	TRBJ1-4	few	TRBV7-9
TGCAGTGCTACGGCGGCTCCCTCTGGGGCCAACGTCCTGACTTTC	CSATAAPSGANVLTF	.	TRBJ2-6	.	TRBV20-1
TGTGCCAGCAGCTTAGCTCAGGGACTAGCTGCGAGCACAGATACGCAGTATTTT	CASSLAQGLAASTDTQYF	TRBD2	TRBJ2-3	.	TRBV11-2
TGCAGCGTTGAGGTTGTGGCAGCTAACTATGGCTACACCTTC	CSVEVVAANYGYTF	.	TRBJ1-2	few	TRBV29-1
TGCAGCGTTGAAAAACTGGGACAAGAGACCCAGTACTTC	CSVEKLGQETQYF	.	TRBJ2-5	few	TRBV29-1
TGCGCCAGCAGCCAAAAAGACAGGGGGCACGGGCAGTACTTC	CASSQKDRGHGQYF	TRBD1	TRBJ2-7	.	TRBV4-3
TGTGCCAGCAGCTCTTTAGCGGAGGGGACCTACGAGCAGTACTTC	CASSSLAEGTYEQYF	.	TRBJ2-7	.	TRBV7-2
TGTGCCAGTAGTATCGACACCGCGCCCCAGCCCCAGCATTTT	CASSIDTAPQPQHF	.	TRBJ1-5	.	TRBV19
TGTGCCAGCAGCAAACAGCTTAACTATGGCTACACCTTC	CASSKQLNYGYTF	.	TRBJ1-2	few	TRBV3-1
TGTGCCAGCAGTTACCCTTCCGGGACAGGGAGCCTCTATGGCTACACCTTC	CASSYPSGTGSLYGYTF	TRBD1	TRBJ1-2	.	TRBV6-5
TGCAGTGCTAGAGATCTTCCTCCACCCCCCTACAATGAGCAGTTCTTC	CSARDLPPPPYNEQFF	.	TRBJ2-1	few	TRBV20-1
TGTGCCAGCAGTTTGAGCAGGGGGCGCAATCAGCCCCAGCATTTT	CASSLSRGRNQPQHF	TRBD1	TRBJ1-5	once	TRBV28
TGTGCCAGCAGCTTGCCAGGAGGGACAGGAGTCTATGGCTACACCTTC	CASSLPGGTGVYGYTF	TRBD1	TRBJ1-2	.	TRBV5-6
TGTGCCAGCAGCCCTGACAGGACACGCACAGATACGCAGTATTTT	CASSPDRTRTDTQYF	.	TRBJ2-3	.	TRBV7-3
TGTGCCAGCAGCCTAGCTGAAGATACGCAGTATTTT	CASSLAEDTQYF	.	TRBJ2-3	few	TRBV28
TGTGCCAGCAGCTTAGGACTAGCGGGACGCGAGCAGTACTTC	CASSLGLAGREQYF	TRBD2	TRBJ2-7	.	TRBV7-9
TGTGCCAGCACCCCTCCGGGACTAGCGGAAGTCGGGTCCAACAATGAGCAGTTCTTC	CASTPPGLAEVGSNNEQFF	TRBD2	TRBJ2-1	.	TRBV12-3/TRBV12-4
TGTGCCAGCAGCTTACAGGGACCACCCCTCCACTTT	CASSLQGPPLHF	.	TRBJ1-6	.	TRBV7-2
TGTGCCAGCAGTTTCCTAGCGGGAGAGTCGGTGGAGACCCAGTACTTC	CASSFLAGESVETQYF	TRBD2	TRBJ2-5	.	TRBV27
TGTGCCAGCAGCCCCTCCCGACAGGCTCCCTATGGCTACACCTTC	CASSPSRQAPYGYTF	.	TRBJ1-2	.	TRBV28
TGCGCCAGCAGCCAAGGAACTCGGCAGGCCTCCACAGATACGCAGTATTTT	CASSQGTRQASTDTQYF	.	TRBJ2-3	.	TRBV4-3
TGCAGCGTTGGTGAACTAGCGGAACGCTACAATGAGCAGTTCTTC	CSVGELAERYNEQFF	TRBD2	TRBJ2-1	few	TRBV29-1
TGTGCCAGCAGTTTTTTTCGCGGGGAAGCCGAGCAGTACTTC	CASSFFRGEAEQYF	.	TRBJ2-7	once	TRBV12-3/TRBV12-4
TGTGCCAGCAGCCCCCTATGGGGCGGCTCCTACGAGCAGTACTTC	CASSPLWGGSYEQYF	.	TRBJ2-7	few	TRBV7-2
TGCAGTGCTAGTAGACCGGGGTTCTACGAGCAGTACTTC	CSASRPGFYEQYF	.	TRBJ2-7	.	TRBV20-1
TGCGCCAGCAGCTTAGCAGGGGCTAACACTGAAGCTTTCTTT	CASSLAGANTEAFF	.	TRBJ1-1	.	TRBV5-1
TGTGCCAGCAGCGAGGAACACAATGAGCAGTTCTTC	CASSEEHNEQFF	.	TRBJ2-1	.	TRBV9
TGTGCCAGCAGCCCGAGGGGACTAGCGGGAGATCAGGAGCAGTTCTTC	CASSPRGLAGDQEQFF	TRBD2	TRBJ2-1	.	TRBV28
TGCAGCGTTGTTAGCGGGCTGGGGGAGCAGTTCTTC	CSVVSGLGEQFF	TRBD2	TRBJ2-1	.	TRBV29-1
TGTGCCAGCAGCGTAGAGTCTAGCGGGAGGACTGAGCAGTACTTC	CASSVESSGRTEQYF	TRBD2	TRBJ2-5	once	TRBV9
TGCAGTGCTAGTGACAGGGACCCTTACAATGAGCAGTTCTTC	CSASDRDPYNEQFF	TRBD1	TRBJ2-1	.	TRBV20-1
TGTGCCAGCAGCTTATCGCCTAGCGGGAGGTCCTACTACAATGAGCAGTTCTTC	CASSLSPSGRSYYNEQFF	TRBD2	TRBJ2-1	.	TRBV7-3
TGTGCCAGCAGCTTTGGGTCGGGAGAGCAGTTCTTC	CASSFGSGEQFF	.	TRBJ2-1	few	TRBV11-1
TGTGCCAGCAGCCTGGTGATAGGGGGCCAAGAGACCCAGTACTTC	CASSLVIGGQETQYF	.	TRBJ2-5	.	TRBV7-9
TGCAGTCTCGGAGGGGGTGCAACTAATGAAAAACTGTTTTTT	CSLGGGATNEKLFF	.	TRBJ1-4	few	TRBV20-1
TGCGCCAGCAGCCAAGCTACAAGGGCAGATACGCAGTATTTT	CASSQATRADTQYF	.	TRBJ2-3	.	TRBV4-1
TGTGCCAGCAGCCAAGATCGGGCTTCCTACGAGCAGTACTTC	CASSQDRASYEQYF	.	TRBJ2-7	.	TRBV3-1
TGCAGCGTTGAAGAGTACAGGGGCAATGAGCAGTTCTTC	CSVEEYRGNEQFF	TRBD1	TRBJ2-1	.	TRBV29-1
TGTGCCAGCAACCCCAGCGGGAGCGAGTACGAGCAGTACTTC	CASNPSGSEYEQYF	TRBD2	TRBJ2-7	many	TRBV27
TGTGCCAGCAGCCCTGGGGGCAGTAGCTCCTACAATGAGCAGTTCTTC	CASSPGGSSSYNEQFF	.	TRBJ2-1	few	TRBV7-9
TGCAGTGCTAGAGCAACAGGCTTGATCTCCTACAATGAGCAGTTCTTC	CSARATGLISYNEQFF	.	TRBJ2-1	few	TRBV20-1
TGTGCCAGCAGCCAACTAGCGGTGGGCGGTGAGCAGTTCTTC	CASSQLAVGGEQFF	TRBD2	TRBJ2-1	once	TRBV7-3
TGTGCCAGCAGTGAAGGGGGACTAGGCAATGAGCAGTTCTTC	CASSEGGLGNEQFF	TRBD2	TRBJ2-1	.	TRBV6-1
TGCGCCAGCAGCCAAGGGCCAGGGGAGGAGGAGACCCAGTACTTC	CASSQGPGEEETQYF	.	TRBJ2-5	once	TRBV4-1
TGTGCCAGCAGACAGATGACGGGACAGGGAGGCAATGAGCAGTTCTTC	CASRQMTGQGGNEQFF	TRBD1	TRBJ2-1	.	TRBV6-6
TGTGCCAGCAGCCTCGTAACCCCGAGCGAGCAGTACTTC	CASSLVTPSEQYF	.	TRBJ2-7	.	TRBV7-2
TGTGCCAGCGGGGAACCGGACAGCAGGTACATTCAGTACTTC	CASGEPDSRYIQYF	.	TRBJ2-4	few	TRBV7-9
TGCGCCAGCAGCCAAGACCCCTATGGCTACACCTTC	CASSQDPYGYTF	.	TRBJ1-2	.	TRBV4-1
TGCAGTGCCCCGACCCAAATTGGCTACAATGAGCAGTTCTTC	CSAPTQIGYNEQFF	.	TRBJ2-1	.	TRBV20-1
TGCGCCAGCAGCTCCTCGGTGGGATACGAGCAGTACTTC	CASSSSVGYEQYF	.	TRBJ2-7	few	TRBV5-1